Following are 11 T cell receptor beta chains from one sample sequenced in a study of identical twins. TCRdb re-called the 5' RACE reads with MiXCR, one entry per CDR3 protein. The sample shows around 530,000 distinct CDR3 sequences, approximately 14% of them seen only once. The same sample was also studied in work on yellow fever vaccine responses in identical twins.

Sequencing was performed on CD4+ T cells sorted from blood. The receptors originated from a woman aged 18-29 years in good health.

This clonotype occurred a few times. The chain carries TRBV5-1 and TRBJ2-1; D is tentatively TRBD1 or TRBD2 (5 bases each). The V gene's germline CDR1 is SGHRS and CDR2 YFSETQ. The length of the CDR3 is 17 residues. V lost 0 bases, J lost 6 bases, and 19 bases lay in between. The DNA for the CDR3 is TGCGCCAGCAGCTTGGATCGGGGCCAGCAGTGGGTCAATGAGCAGTTCTTC. It encodes CASSLDRGQQWVNEQFF.

This clonotype was recorded a few times. The V and J genes are TRBV14 and TRBJ2-2; D gene unclear. CDR1 and CDR2 from the germline V gene are SGHDN and FVKESK. There are 14 residues in the CDR3. V lost 1 base, J lost 6 bases, and 9 bases lay in between. In DNA form, the CDR3 reads TGTGCCAGCAGCCAAGGGTCAGGAGCCGGGGAGCTGTTTTTT. This encodes CASSQGSGAGELFF.

J is TRBJ1-2 and V is TRBV10-3, with D unclear. Germline V gene data show CDR1 as ENHRY and CDR2 as SYGVKD. Deletions cut 0 bases from V and 0 bases from J, with 8 bases between. This CDR3 is built from 15 residues. As DNA, the CDR3 is TGTGCCATCAGTGAGTCGCCAAATACTAACTATGGCTACACCTTC. Amino acid sequence: CAISESPNTNYGYTF.

The chain is built from TRBV2 and TRBJ1-2, with 9 bases matching TRBD1. The CDR3 runs 15 residues. Germline V CDR1 and CDR2: SNHLY, FYNNEI. V gave up 6 bases and J gave up 3 bases; unmatched junction bases: 8. As DNA, the CDR3 is TGTGCCAGCAGCGTCTACGGGACAGGGTACTATGGCTACACCTTC. Translated, it gives CASSVYGTGYYGYTF.

The chain employs TRBV28 and TRBJ2-3, with TRBD2 identical over 12 bases. The CDR3 consists of 17 residues. V dropped 3 bases and J dropped 0; count of bases not matched to a gene: 4. Germline CDR1 is MDHEN and CDR2 is SYDVKM. CDR3 amino acids: CASSFWLAGGSTDTQYF. The CDR3 bases are TGTGCCAGCAGTTTCTGGCTAGCGGGGGGGAGCACAGATACGCAGTATTTT. Using reference TRBV28 and TRBJ2-3 for the parts outside the CDR3, the full variable domain is DVKVTQSSRYLVKRTGEKVFLECVQDMDHENMFWYRQDPGLGLRLIYFSYDVKMKEKGDIPEGYSVSREKKERFSLILESASTNQTSMYLCASSFWLAGGSTDTQYFGPGTRLTVL.

This clonotype was detected once. Mismatch with germline at one junction end may stem from a read error. This rearrangement joins TRBV7-9 to TRBJ2-5; D not resolved. The CDR3 is 12 residues long. CDR1 and CDR2 (germline): SEHNR, FQNEAQ (reference sequence). In nucleotides, the CDR3 is TGTGCCAGCAGCCCCTTCAGGACGGATCCTATCTTC. Translation gives CASSPFRTDPIF.

This clonotype was detected a few times. The rearrangement links TRBV28 to TRBJ1-6; TRBD1 is a possible D gene (6 bases). Germline CDR1 MDHEN, CDR2 SYDVKM. V lost 6 bases and J lost 1, with 19 bases in between. The CDR3 loop spans 18 amino acids. DNA of the CDR3: TGTGCCAGCAGAAACTCAGGACAGCGGAAATCCTATAATTCACCCCTCCACTTT. Protein sequence: CASRNSGQRKSYNSPLHF. The entire variable domain, with the rest obtained from reference TRBV28 and TRBJ1-6, is as follows: DVKVTQSSRYLVKRTGEKVFLECVQDMDHENMFWYRQDPGLGLRLIYFSYDVKMKEKGDIPEGYSVSREKKERFSLILESASTNQTSMYLCASRNSGQRKSYNSPLHFGNGTRLTVT.

The rearrangement links TRBV6-2 or TRBV6-3 to TRBJ1-5, with 9 bases aligning to TRBD1. Trimming cost V 10 bases and J 2 bases; bases outside gene matches: 6. The CDR3 spans 14 residues. Per germline, CDR1 MNHEY and CDR2 SVGEGT. Here the CDR3 DNA reads TGTGCCACCGACAGGGGGAAGGGCAATCAGCCCCAGCATTTT. Its protein is CATDRGKGNQPQHF.

This clonotype was counted only a few times. The rearrangement uses TRBV12-5 and TRBJ1-2; TRBD1 is a possible D gene (5 bases). CDR1 is LGHNT and CDR2 is FRNRAP in the germline V gene. This CDR3 comprises 13 residues. Trimming removed 7 bases from V and 3 bases from J, with 12 bases in between. The CDR3 region is CASVPDSDYGYTF. In DNA form, the CDR3 reads TGTGCTAGTGTCCCCGACAGCGACTATGGCTACACCTTC. The full variable domain, in which reference TRBV12-5 and TRBJ1-2 provide the parts outside the CDR3, is DARVTQTPRHKVTEMGQEVTMRCQPILGHNTVFWYRQTMMQGLELLAYFRNRAPLDDSGMPKDRFSAEMPDATLATLKIQPSEPRDSAVYFCASVPDSDYGYTFGSGTRLTVV.

This clonotype was counted at least ten times. The chain carries TRBV6-5 and TRBJ1-1; 7 bases line up with TRBD1. This CDR3 region has 12 residues. With V trimmed by 4 bases and J by 10 bases, 6 bases remained unmatched. Germline-derived CDR1 and CDR2 are MNHEY and SVGAGI. The CDR3 sequence: CASSSSPGGAFF. CDR3 nucleotides: TGTGCCAGCAGTTCATCCCCAGGGGGAGCTTTCTTT.

The genes are TRBV12-3 or TRBV12-4 and TRBJ1-5; possible D gene TRBD1, 5 bases. This CDR3 has 12 residues. V was clipped by 6 bases and J by 4 bases, with 7 bases between them. The CDR3 protein is CASSRQNQPQHF. The CDR3 DNA follows: TGTGCCAGCAGCAGACAGAATCAGCCCCAGCATTTT.